The clone carrying this T cell receptor beta chain occurred many times. Its antigen is undetermined. These data come from a study of regulatory T cells in long-lasting Graves disease. Findings and caveats of the study: Newly diagnosed Graves' patients had higher TCR diversity than persistent ones.

Germline V CDR1 and CDR2: SGHAT, FQNNGV. The CDR3 spans 15 residues. V lost 1 base, J lost 4 bases, and 13 bases lay in between. The sample's time point: newly diagnosed GD, antithyroid drugs for less than 3 months. TCR sequences were obtained from RNA taken from PBMCs. The authors built TCR beta libraries using iRepertoire HTBI primers and Arm-PCR of CDR3 regions. TCRdb used MiXCR to reprocess the multiplex PCR reads, holding one entry per CDR3 protein. The table lists 350,000 to 450,000 distinct CDR3 sequences, over 15% of them singletons. These records were also assigned to another study, of T cells in Graves' hyperthyroidism and ophthalmopathy. This second report adds: A patient was excluded if there was uncontrolled infection, other autoimmune disease, pregnancy or lactation. During a first-round RT-PCR of the TCR CDR3, the HTBI primer set was used. Most clonotypes expanded in the thyroid (above 0.001) were also present in blood.

The TCR comes from a man in his forties with Graves disease. The chain combines TRBV11-2 with TRBJ1-1; maybe TRBD1 (6 bases). This material consisted of peripheral blood mononuclear cells (PBMCs), taken at new diagnosis, from a patient treated with antithyroid drugs. CDR3 in amino acids: CASSLGRGAATEAFF. The CDR3 coding sequence is TGTGCCAGCAGCTTAGGCCGGGGGGCGGCCACTGAAGCTTTCTTT.